These 20 T cell receptor beta chains share one sample of origin, sequenced in a study of T-cell memory formation after mild COVID-19. In TCRdb, the 5' RACE reads were re-called with MiXCR into one record per CDR3 protein. The repertoire includes roughly 350,000 distinct CDR3 sequences, around 27% of them detected once, and approximately 12% sits in the top ten. Sequenced material: PBMCs or a T cell subset sorted from them (not recorded which). Source of these receptors: an adult woman who had mild COVID-19 (a few samples of this study predate the infection). Cell type and time point are not known.

This clonotype was counted a single time. This chain joins TRBV24-1 and TRBJ2-2, with 11 bases identical to TRBD1. CDR3 length equals 17 residues. V lost 4 bases, J lost 5 bases, and 8 bases stayed unmatched. The V gene's germline CDR1 is KGHDR and CDR2 SFDVKD. CDR3 sequence (DNA): TGTGCCACCAGTGACCCGGGACAGGGGGTGAAGACCGGGGAGCTGTTTTTT. Translated, it gives CATSDPGQGVKTGELFF.

V usage is TRBV2 and J usage is TRBJ2-3, with 8 bases fitting TRBD2. The CDR3 consists of 16 residues. V lost 4 bases to trimming and J lost 2 bases; unmatched junction nucleotides: 8. Germline CDR1 and CDR2: SNHLY and FYNNEI. CDR3: CASSVEEREPTDTQYF. As DNA, the CDR3 is TGTGCCAGCAGTGTGGAGGAGCGGGAGCCCACAGATACGCAGTATTTT.

The CDR3 loop reads CASSEAPEASGYTF. The CDR3 nucleotides are TGTGCCAGCAGTGAAGCGCCTGAGGCTTCGGGCTACACCTTC. The chain couples TRBV2 to TRBJ1-2; unclear D gene. Germline V gene sequence: CDR1 SNHLY, CDR2 FYNNEI. CDR3 size: 14 residues. The V gene lost 0 bases and the J gene lost 8 bases, with 13 bases spanning the gap.

The rearrangement links TRBV7-8 to TRBJ1-2; no definite D call. Per the germline V gene, CDR1 is SGHVS and CDR2 is FQNEAQ. The length of the CDR3 is 13 residues. The V and J ends lost 0 bases and 5 bases respectively, with 7 bases between them. This CDR3 is CASSLAALYGYTF. The CDR3 coding sequence is TGTGCCAGCAGCTTAGCCGCGCTGTATGGCTACACCTTC.

This clonotype was seen a few times. This chain uses TRBV12-3 or TRBV12-4 with TRBJ2-5, with 7 bases that match TRBD2. V lost 1 base, J lost 9 bases, and 2 bases stayed unmatched. The CDR3 runs 12 residues. The CDR3 DNA sequence: TGTGCCAGCAGTTTAGAGGGGAGGGCCCAGTACTTC. This gives the protein CASSLEGRAQYF.

This sequence joins TRBV7-3 and TRBJ2-1; 7 bases fit TRBD1. This CDR3 region has 15 residues. CDR1 and CDR2 (germline): SGHTA, FQGTGA. The V gene end was trimmed by 5 bases and the J gene end by 3 bases; junction bases not matched to a gene: 7. CDR3 residues: CASSQTGTDYNEQFF. CDR3 in DNA: TGTGCCAGCAGCCAAACCGGGACAGACTACAATGAGCAGTTCTTC.

The table lists this clonotype with a few counts. The chain has TRBV6-5 and TRBJ1-1; tentatively, D is TRBD1 (5 bases). Germline assignment: CDR1 MNHEY and CDR2 SVGAGI. The length of the CDR3 is 14 residues. Trimming shortened V by 3 bases and J by 8 bases, and 16 bases separated the two germline ends. CDR3 residues: CASSYGQGLAEAFF. Here the CDR3 DNA reads TGTGCCAGCAGTTATGGGCAGGGCCTGGCCGAAGCTTTCTTT.

The chain couples TRBV5-5 to TRBJ1-5, with D perhaps TRBD1 (5 bases). The CDR3 has 15 amino acids. CDR1 is SGHKS and CDR2 is YYEKEE in the germline V gene (reference sequence). V gave up 0 bases and J gave up 5 bases, with 12 bases separating them. The CDR3 sequence: CASSLGGTGHQPQHF. In nucleotides, the CDR3 is TGTGCCAGCAGCTTGGGAGGGACGGGGCATCAGCCCCAGCATTTT.

V gene TRBV7-8 combines with J gene TRBJ2-3, with D hard to call. V gave up 1 base and J gave up 0 bases, with 11 bases separating them. Germline assignment: CDR1 SGHVS and CDR2 FQNEAQ. The CDR3 covers 16 residues. The CDR3 spells CASSLGVMSSTDTQYF. CDR3 DNA sequence: TGTGCCAGCAGCTTAGGGGTAATGTCTAGCACAGATACGCAGTATTTT. The full variable domain, completed using reference TRBV7-8 and TRBJ2-3, is GAGVSQSPRYKVAKRGQDVALRCDPISGHVSLFWYQQALGQGPEFLTYFQNEAQLDKSGLPSDRFFAERPEGSVSTLKIQRTQQEDSAVYLCASSLGVMSSTDTQYFGPGTRLTVL.

This clonotype was detected only a few times. V and J are TRBV7-9 and TRBJ2-5; D may be TRBD1 (5 bases). The germline V and J ends were trimmed by 5 bases and 5 bases, with 15 bases remaining between them. The V gene's germline CDR1 is SEHNR and CDR2 FQNEAQ (reference sequence). The CDR3 loop spans 14 amino acids. The CDR3 reads CASSPKGLEETQYF. The CDR3 DNA reads as TGTGCCAGCAGCCCTAAGGGGCTAGAGGAGACCCAGTACTTC. Full variable domain (rest looked up from reference TRBV7-9 and TRBJ2-5): DTGVSQNPRHKITKRGQNVTFRCDPISEHNRLYWYRQTLGQGPEFLTYFQNEAQLEKSRLLSDRFSAERPKGSFSTLEIQRTEQGDSAMYLCASSPKGLEETQYFGPGTRLLVL.

The genes are TRBV3-1 and TRBJ2-3, with D possibly matching TRBD1 (5 bases). Looked up from germline, CDR1 is LGHDT and CDR2 is YNNKEL (reference sequence). V was clipped by 0 bases and J by 2 bases, with 9 bases between them. The CDR3 spans 15 residues. The CDR3: CASSQDPTVTDTQYF. The CDR3, as DNA: TGTGCCAGCAGCCAAGATCCGACAGTCACAGATACGCAGTATTTT.

The chain uses TRBV5-4 and TRBJ2-2, with D possibly being TRBD1 (6 bases). The CDR3 covers 14 residues. Trimming took off 3 bases at V and 3 bases at J, with 9 bases between the two ends. In germline, CDR1 is SGHNT, CDR2 YYREEE (reference sequence). CDR3 nucleotide sequence: TGTGCCAGCAGCTGGGACACCCACACCGGGGAGCTGTTTTTT. Translated, it gives CASSWDTHTGELFF.

The V and J genes are TRBV10-3 and TRBJ2-5; possible D gene TRBD1, 6 bases. In germline, CDR1 is ENHRY, CDR2 SYGVKD. The CDR3 is 13 residues long. With 2 bases removed from V and 5 bases from J, the gap between germline ends came to 9 bases. CDR3 protein: CAISEDRWETQYF. CDR3 bases: TGTGCCATCAGTGAGGACAGGTGGGAGACCCAGTACTTC.

The rearrangement links TRBV18 to TRBJ2-3, with D maybe TRBD2 (5 bases). CDR1 is KGHSH and CDR2 is LQKENI in the germline V gene. V lost 2 bases to trimming and J lost 2 bases, with 14 bases between them. This CDR3 has 16 amino acids. The CDR3: CASSPYGQRLTDTQYF. The CDR3 coding sequence is TGTGCCAGCTCACCATACGGGCAGCGGCTCACAGATACGCAGTATTTT.

A few counts support this clonotype. The V and J genes are TRBV20-1 and TRBJ2-7, with no clear D. V lost 6 bases and J 2 bases, leaving 20 bases between the germline ends. CDR3 length equals 15 residues. Germline CDR1 DFQATT, CDR2 SNEGSKA (reference sequence). This chain's CDR3 is CSALYQGFYPYEQYF. DNA of the CDR3: TGCAGTGCCCTTTACCAAGGGTTTTACCCCTACGAGCAGTACTTC.

The chain is built from TRBV5-1 and TRBJ2-3, with TRBD2 matching 10 bases. V lost 4 bases to trimming and J lost 7 bases; unmatched junction nucleotides: 6. CDR3 length: 14 residues. The germline gives CDR1 SGHRS, CDR2 YFSETQ. As DNA, the CDR3 is TGCGCCAGCAGCCCGAGCGGGGGGGCCTATACGCAGTATTTT. Translation gives CASSPSGGAYTQYF.

The chain employs TRBV20-1 and TRBJ1-2; TRBD1 aligns across 8 bases. This CDR3 spans 13 amino acids. The J segment lost 8 bases and the V segment lost 6 bases, leaving 11 bases of the junction unmatched. Germline assignment: CDR1 DFQATT and CDR2 SNEGSKA (reference sequence). The CDR3 DNA sequence: TGCAGTGCCGAGGGACAGGCCCTGGGAGGCTACACCTTC. This gives the protein CSAEGQALGGYTF.

This clonotype was observed a handful of times. The chain combines TRBV11-1 with TRBJ2-2, with no clear D. CDR3 length: 16 amino acids. CDR1 is SGHAT and CDR2 is FQDESV in the germline V gene (reference sequence). V was trimmed by 5 bases and J by 6 bases, leaving 19 bases between them. The CDR3 DNA follows: TGTGCCAGCAGCCGGGTGGAAGCGCGAGAGTCCGGGGAGCTGTTTTTT. Translating gives CASSRVEARESGELFF.

The rearrangement joins TRBV18 to TRBJ2-1, with 7 nucleotides matching TRBD1. J gave up 7 bases and V 4 bases, and 10 bases lay outside the gene matches. Germline CDR1 reads KGHSH; CDR2 reads LQKENI. This CDR3 contains 15 residues. Here the CDR3 DNA reads TGTGCCAGCTCACGGTCCGGGACAGTTCTTAATGAGCAGTTCTTC. It yields the protein CASSRSGTVLNEQFF.

This clonotype was seen a handful of times. The rearrangement joins TRBV20-1 to TRBJ1-5; D gene uncertain. V was pared by 3 bases and J by 2 bases, with 11 bases between. Germline V gene data show CDR1 as DFQATT and CDR2 as SNEGSKA (reference sequence). The CDR3 spans 14 residues. The CDR3 sequence is CSARRRGGNQPQHF. The CDR3 DNA reads as TGCAGTGCTAGGCGCCGGGGAGGCAATCAGCCCCAGCATTTT.